Sequencing of this T cell receptor beta chain was carried out in a study of cytomegalovirus exposure and HLA in healthy donors. Study-level background: The 90 to 150 validation repertoires used the same platform as the roughly 700 first-cohort repertoires (as reported by a later analysis).

With 3 bases clipped from V and 6 bases from J, the junction kept 6 bases outside the gene matches. This CDR3 region has 14 residues. Germline CDR1 and CDR2: KGHSH and LQKENI. Only in-frame clones appear in the TCRdb table, and some are missing; sequencing was by immunoSEQ multiplex PCR. This table has over 150,000 clones, roughly nine tenths appearing once. This TCR was sampled from a woman aged 30 to 39 in good health and CMV-seronegative. The J gene is TRBJ2-7, the V gene TRBV18; 9 nucleotides align to TRBD1. The sample comprised PBMCs. The DNA for the CDR3 is TGTGCCAGCTCACCCGGGGGACAGGGCGGCGAGCAGTACTTC. It encodes CASSPGGQGGEQYF. Filled out from reference TRBV18 and TRBJ2-7, the complete variable domain reads NAGVMQNPRHLVRRRGQEARLRCSPMKGHSHVYWYRQLPEEGLKFMVYLQKENIIDESGMPKERFSAEFPKEGPSILRIQQVVRGDSAAYFCASSPGGQGGEQYFGPGTRLTVT.